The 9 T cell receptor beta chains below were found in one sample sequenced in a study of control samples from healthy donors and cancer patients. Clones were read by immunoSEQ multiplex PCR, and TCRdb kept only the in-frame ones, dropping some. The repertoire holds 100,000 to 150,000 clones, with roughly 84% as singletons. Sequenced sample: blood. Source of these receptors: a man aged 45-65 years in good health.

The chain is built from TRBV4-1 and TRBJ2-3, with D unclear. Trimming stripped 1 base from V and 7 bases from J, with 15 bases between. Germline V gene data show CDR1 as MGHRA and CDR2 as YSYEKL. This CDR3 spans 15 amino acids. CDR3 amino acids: CASSQAPESVYTQYF. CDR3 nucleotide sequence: TGCGCCAGCAGCCAAGCTCCAGAGAGCGTCTATACGCAGTATTTT.

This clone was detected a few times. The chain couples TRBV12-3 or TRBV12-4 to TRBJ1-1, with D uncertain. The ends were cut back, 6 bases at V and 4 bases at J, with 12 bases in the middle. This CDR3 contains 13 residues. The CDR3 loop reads CASSDQWGTEAFF. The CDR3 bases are TGTGCCAGCAGCGACCAATGGGGCACTGAAGCTTTCTTT.

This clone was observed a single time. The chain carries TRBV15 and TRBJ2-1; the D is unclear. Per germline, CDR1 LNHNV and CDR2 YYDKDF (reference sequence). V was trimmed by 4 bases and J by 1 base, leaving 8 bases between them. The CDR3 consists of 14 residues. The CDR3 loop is CATSMGKSYNEQFF. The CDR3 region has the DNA TGTGCCACCAGCATGGGGAAGTCCTACAATGAGCAGTTCTTC.

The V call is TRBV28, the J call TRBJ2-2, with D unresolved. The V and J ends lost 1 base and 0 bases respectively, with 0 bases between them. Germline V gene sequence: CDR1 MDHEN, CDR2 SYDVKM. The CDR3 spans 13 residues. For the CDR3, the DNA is TGTGCCAGCAGTTTATCGAACACCGGGGAGCTGTTTTTT. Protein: CASSLSNTGELFF. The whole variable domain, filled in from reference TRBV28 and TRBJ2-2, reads DVKVTQSSRYLVKRTGEKVFLECVQDMDHENMFWYRQDPGLGLRLIYFSYDVKMKEKGDIPEGYSVSREKKERFSLILESASTNQTSMYLCASSLSNTGELFFGEGSRLTVL.

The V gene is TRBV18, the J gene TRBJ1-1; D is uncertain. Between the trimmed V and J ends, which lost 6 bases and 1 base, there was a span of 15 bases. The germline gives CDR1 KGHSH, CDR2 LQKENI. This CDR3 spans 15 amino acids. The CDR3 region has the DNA TGTGCCAGCTCCCGGAACCAGGCCGAGAACACTGAAGCTTTCTTT. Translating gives CASSRNQAENTEAFF.

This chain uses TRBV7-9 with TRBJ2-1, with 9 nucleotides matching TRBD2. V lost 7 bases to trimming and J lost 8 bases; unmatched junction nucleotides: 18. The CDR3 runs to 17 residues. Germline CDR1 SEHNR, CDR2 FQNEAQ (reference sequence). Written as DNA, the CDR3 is TGTGCCAGCACCCCCAAAATTGGCGGGGGGGCTGTCGATGAGCAGTTCTTC. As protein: CASTPKIGGGAVDEQFF.

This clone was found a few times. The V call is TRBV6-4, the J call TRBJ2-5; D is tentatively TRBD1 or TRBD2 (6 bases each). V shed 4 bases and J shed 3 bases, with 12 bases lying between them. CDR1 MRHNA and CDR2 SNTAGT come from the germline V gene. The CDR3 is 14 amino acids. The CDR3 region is CASSGGAGKETQYF. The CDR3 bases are TGTGCCAGCAGTGGGGGGGCCGGAAAAGAGACCCAGTACTTC.

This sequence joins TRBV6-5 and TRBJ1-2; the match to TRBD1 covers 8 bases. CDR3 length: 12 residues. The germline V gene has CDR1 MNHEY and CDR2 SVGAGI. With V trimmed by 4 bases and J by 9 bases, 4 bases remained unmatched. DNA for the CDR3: TGTGCCAGCAGTTCGGGACAGGCCAGCTACACCTTC. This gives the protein CASSSGQASYTF.

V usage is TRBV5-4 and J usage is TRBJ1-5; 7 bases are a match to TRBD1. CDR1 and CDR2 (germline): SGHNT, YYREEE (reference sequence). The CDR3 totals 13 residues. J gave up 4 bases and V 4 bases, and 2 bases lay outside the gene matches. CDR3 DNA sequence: TGTGCCAGCAGCCCGGGACAGAATCAGCCCCAGCATTTT. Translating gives CASSPGQNQPQHF.